This TCR beta chain was captured in a study of T-cell memory formation after mild COVID-19. Study information: Clusters were largely donor specific.

A single record per CDR3 protein comes from TCRdb applying MiXCR to the 5' RACE reads. The sample has a few hundred thousand distinct CDR3 sequences; over 15% are singletons. The ends were cut back, 2 bases at V and 1 base at J, with 10 bases in the middle. The V gene's germline CDR1 is ENHRY and CDR2 SYGVKD. This CDR3 has 15 residues. This clonotype was observed a few times. This chain connects TRBV10-3 to TRBJ2-3; D unresolved. The source is a young man who had mild COVID-19 (a few samples of this study predate the infection). Cell type and time point are not known. The sequenced sample was PBMCs or a T cell subset sorted from them (not recorded which). The CDR3 here is CAISESQAGTDTQYF. The CDR3 bases are TGTGCCATCAGTGAGAGTCAGGCGGGCACAGATACGCAGTATTTT.